This entry lists 13 T cell receptor beta chains sequenced from one sample in a study of blood T cell repertoires in COVID-19. Repertoires were generated with immunoSEQ multiplex PCR, while TCRdb's copy carries only in-frame clones and drops some. In the table there are around 400,000 clones, more than 70% of which are singletons. Sequenced material: peripheral blood. The origin of the receptors is a man between 40 and 49 years old with acute or convalescent COVID-19.

The CDR3 nucleotides are TGTGCCAGCAGCTCCCCGGGACTACTATACAATGAGCAGTTCTTC. This sequence encodes CASSSPGLLYNEQFF. The chain carries TRBV3-1 (or the pseudogene TRBV3-2) and TRBJ2-1, with 7 bases lining up with TRBD2. J lost 4 bases, V lost 5 bases, and 8 bases had no gene match. The CDR3 sequence is 15 residues long. The germline V gene encodes CDR1 LGHDT and CDR2 YNNKEL (reference sequence).

The CDR3 loop is CASSLEGPAGQFF. The CDR3 nucleotides read TGTGCCAGCAGTTTGGAGGGACCAGCGGGGCAGTTCTTC. This sequence joins TRBV12-3 or TRBV12-4 and TRBJ2-1; D might be TRBD2 (6 bases). The V and J ends lost 3 bases and 12 bases respectively, with 15 bases between them. The CDR3 length is 13 residues.

The rearrangement links TRBV19 to TRBJ1-5, with 9 bases identical to TRBD1. CDR1 is LNHDA, CDR2 SQIVND, per germline (reference sequence). The CDR3 is made up of 13 amino acids. V lost 10 bases and J lost 5; bases outside the gene matches: 6. The DNA of the CDR3 is TGTGCCACCACGGGACAGGGCTATCAGCCCCAGCATTTT. Its protein is CATTGQGYQPQHF. Complete variable domain (other parts from reference TRBV19 and TRBJ1-5): DGGITQSPKYLFRKEGQNVTLSCEQNLNHDAMYWYRQDPGQGLRLIYYSQIVNDFQKGDIAEGYSVSREKKESFPLTVTSAQKNPTAFYLCATTGQGYQPQHFGDGTRLSIL.

The chain is built from TRBV5-1 and TRBJ2-3, with D possibly matching TRBD2 (5 bases). Germline V gene sequence: CDR1 SGHRS, CDR2 YFSETQ. The V end was cut by 0 bases, the J end by 0 bases, with 8 bases between. This CDR3 is 15 amino acids long. The CDR3 loop reads CASSLEEASTDTQYF. In DNA, the CDR3 is TGCGCCAGCAGCTTGGAGGAGGCGAGCACAGATACGCAGTATTTT. Together with reference TRBV5-1 and TRBJ2-3, the CDR3 gives the full variable domain: KAGVTQTPRYLIKTRGQQVTLSCSPISGHRSVSWYQQTPGQGLQFLFEYFSETQRNKGNFPGRFSGRQFSNSRSEMNVSTLELGDSALYLCASSLEEASTDTQYFGPGTRLTVL.

V gene TRBV30 combines with J gene TRBJ1-4; 7 nucleotides agree with TRBD1. The CDR3 is 18 residues long. Germline CDR1 reads GTSNPN; CDR2 reads SVGIG (reference sequence). V shed 3 bases, J shed 3 bases, and the junction held 16 bases outside the gene matches. This chain's CDR3 is CAWSTDRFASYSNEKLFF. Written as DNA, the CDR3 is TGTGCCTGGAGCACGGACAGGTTCGCGTCTTATTCTAATGAAAAACTGTTTTTT.

This rearrangement joins TRBV4-1 to TRBJ1-2; D possibly corresponds to TRBD1 (6 bases). Looked up from germline, CDR1 is MGHRA and CDR2 is YSYEKL. The CDR3 consists of 16 residues. The V end lost 3 bases, the J end lost 7 bases, and 21 bases lay between the germline ends. CDR3 coding DNA: TGCGCCAGCAGCCAGTTATTAACAGGGCGGACTCGTGGCTACACCTTC. Amino acid sequence: CASSQLLTGRTRGYTF.

The CDR3 sequence: CASGSGGSQETQYF. The CDR3 DNA sequence: TGTGCCAGTGGTAGCGGGGGTTCTCAAGAGACCCAGTACTTC. J is TRBJ2-5 and V is TRBV19; 9 positions match TRBD2. The CDR3 has 14 amino acids. The V gene end was trimmed by 8 bases and the J gene end by 2 bases; junction bases not matched to a gene: 6. Germline loops: CDR1 LNHDA, CDR2 SQIVND (reference sequence).

The gene calls are TRBV19 and TRBJ1-1; D remains unclear. Germline V lookup: CDR1 LNHDA, CDR2 SQIVND (reference sequence). CDR3 length equals 13 residues. V was clipped by 6 bases and J by 0 bases, with 8 bases between them. The CDR3 region has the DNA TGTGCCAGTAGCCACGGGATGAACACTGAAGCTTTCTTT. Translating it yields CASSHGMNTEAFF.

The V and J genes are TRBV6-5 and TRBJ2-7; a weak D match, TRBD1 (6 bases). Germline CDR1 reads MNHEY; CDR2 reads SVGAGI. Between the trimmed V and J ends, which lost 2 bases and 1 base, there was a span of 15 bases. This CDR3 region has 16 residues. CDR3 bases: TGTGCCAGCAGTTACGCCCCGGGACAACCTTCCTACGAGCAGTACTTC. Translating it yields CASSYAPGQPSYEQYF.

The V gene is TRBV5-1, the J gene TRBJ1-4; TRBD1 might be the D (6 bases). Trimming took 2 bases from V and 7 from J, leaving 15 bases between them. CDR1 and CDR2 (germline): SGHRS, YFSETQ. The length of the CDR3 is 15 residues. The CDR3 bases are TGCGCCAGCAGCTTAACAGGGCTCCCGATTGAAAAACTGTTTTTT. Residues: CASSLTGLPIEKLFF.

CDR3 region: CASSPDRGGYEQYF. CDR3 in DNA: TGTGCCAGCAGTCCGGACAGGGGGGGCTACGAGCAGTACTTC. The chain recombines TRBV27 with TRBJ2-7; 10 bases line up with TRBD1. V shed 5 bases, J shed 3 bases, and the junction held 4 bases outside the gene matches. The CDR3 is 14 residues long. CDR1 and CDR2 (germline): MNHEY, SMNVEV (reference sequence).

This clone has just a few counts. The CDR3 DNA is TGTGCCAGCAGGGTGCAGGGGGTTGAAGCTTTCTTT. This sequence encodes CASRVQGVEAFF. This chain joins TRBV28 and TRBJ1-1; TRBD1 matches 7 bases. CDR1 and CDR2 from the germline V gene are MDHEN and SYDVKM. Trimming at V came to 6 bases and at J to 7 bases, leaving 5 bases not matched to a gene. CDR3 length: 12 residues.

This rearrangement joins TRBV19 to TRBJ1-2, with 7 bases lining up with TRBD1. CDR1 and CDR2 from the germline V gene are LNHDA and SQIVND (reference sequence). The CDR3 runs 15 residues. V shed 3 bases, J shed 5 bases, and the junction held 9 bases outside the gene matches. The CDR3 region is CASSIGPGQIYGYTF. Here the CDR3 DNA reads TGTGCCAGTAGTATTGGTCCGGGACAGATATATGGCTACACCTTC.